Below, 24 T cell receptor beta chains from the same sample are listed, as sequenced in a study of cytomegalovirus exposure and HLA in healthy donors. Primers: 60 Vbeta forward and 13 Jbeta reverse. The assay was immunoSEQ multiplex PCR, and TCRdb's table has in-frame clones only and misses some. The table for this sample gives roughly 120,000 clones. The sequenced sample was PBMCs. The receptors come from a man younger than 40 in good health and CMV-seronegative.

V and J are TRBV4-3 and TRBJ2-3; D is unresolved. The CDR3 is made up of 16 amino acids. The germline CDR1 and CDR2 sequences are LGHNA and YSLEER. Trimming cost V 0 bases and J 1 base, with 11 bases left between them. The CDR3, as DNA: TGCGCCAGCAGCCAAGATCTTGCGGCAGGCACAGATACGCAGTATTTT. This translates into CASSQDLAAGTDTQYF.

The gene calls are TRBV5-6 and TRBJ2-2; 8 positions match TRBD2. Germline V gene data show CDR1 as SGHDT and CDR2 as YYEEEE. Trimming took 6 bases from V and 8 from J; bases not matched to a gene: 12. This CDR3 is built from 15 residues. CDR3 coding DNA: TGTGCCAGCACCCCCGGGGGGGGTCATTCGGGGGAGCTGTTTTTT. It encodes CASTPGGGHSGELFF. Based on the CDR3 plus reference TRBV5-6 and TRBJ2-2, the full variable domain is DAGVTQSPTHLIKTRGQQVTLRCSPKSGHDTVSWYQQALGQGPQFIFQYYEEEERQRGNFPDRFSGHQFPNYSSELNVNALLLGDSALYLCASTPGGGHSGELFFGEGSRLTVL.

The chain recombines TRBV28 with TRBJ1-3, with D tentatively TRBD1 (6 bases). Trimming took off 3 bases at V and 0 bases at J, with 12 bases between the two ends. Germline V gives CDR1 MDHEN, CDR2 SYDVKM. The CDR3 length is 16 residues. The CDR3 bases are TGTGCCAGCAGTTTCTTCGGACAGCCCTCTGGAAACACCATATATTTT. It translates to CASSFFGQPSGNTIYF.

The CDR3 DNA reads as TGTGCCAGCAGCTTAGAAGTCTTTCGGGGACACCCAGGTACTGAAGCTTTCTTT. Its translation: CASSLEVFRGHPGTEAFF. The chain has TRBV7-9 and TRBJ1-1; maybe TRBD1 (6 bases). The CDR3 has 18 amino acids. V lost 1 base to trimming and J lost 5 bases, with 23 bases between them. Per germline, CDR1 SEHNR and CDR2 FQNEAQ (reference sequence).

The chain couples TRBV4-1 to TRBJ1-4, with TRBD1 matching 7 bases. The V segment lost 1 base and the J segment 4 bases; nucleotides outside the gene matches: 3. The germline gives CDR1 MGHRA, CDR2 YSYEKL. The CDR3 contains 15 residues. DNA for the CDR3: TGCGCCAGCAGCCAAGGCGGGACAGATAATGAAAAACTGTTTTTT. It encodes CASSQGGTDNEKLFF.

This chain uses TRBV18 with TRBJ1-4, with unresolved D. The CDR3 sequence is 14 residues long. Trimming removed 1 base at V and 5 bases at J, with 8 bases between. CDR1 is KGHSH, CDR2 LQKENI, per germline. CDR3 DNA sequence: TGTGCCAGCTCACCACGGAGGGCGAATGAAAAACTGTTTTTT. Translating it yields CASSPRRANEKLFF. Based on the CDR3 plus reference TRBV18 and TRBJ1-4, the full variable domain is NAGVMQNPRHLVRRRGQEARLRCSPMKGHSHVYWYRQLPEEGLKFMVYLQKENIIDESGMPKERFSAEFPKEGPSILRIQQVVRGDSAAYFCASSPRRANEKLFFGSGTQLSVL.

The V call is TRBV7-9, the J call TRBJ1-4; 9 nucleotides line up with TRBD1. The CDR3 runs to 15 residues. J gave up 5 bases and V 3 bases, and 4 bases lay outside the gene matches. Germline CDR1 SEHNR, CDR2 FQNEAQ (reference sequence). Here the CDR3 DNA reads TGTGCCAGCAGCTTCCCGGGACAGGGAAATGAAAAACTGTTTTTT. Translation: CASSFPGQGNEKLFF.

The V call is TRBV2, the J call TRBJ2-3; the D gene is possibly TRBD2 (5 bases). Looked up from germline, CDR1 is SNHLY and CDR2 is FYNNEI. This CDR3 contains 16 residues. V dropped 2 bases and J dropped 4 bases, with 16 bases sitting between them. CDR3: CASSENTEGGADTQYF. The CDR3 bases are TGTGCCAGCAGTGAAAATACAGAAGGAGGCGCAGATACGCAGTATTTT.

The chain carries TRBV18 and TRBJ2-4, with D perhaps TRBD1 (7 bases). With 5 bases removed from V and 0 bases from J, the gap between germline ends came to 20 bases. CDR1 is KGHSH, CDR2 LQKENI, per germline. This CDR3 is built from 18 residues. CDR3 nucleotide sequence: TGTGCCAGCTCAGAAGACAGGGAGGCGTTCCTAGCCAAAAACATTCAGTACTTC. Protein sequence: CASSEDREAFLAKNIQYF.

This chain connects TRBV5-1 to TRBJ1-2, with TRBD1 as a possible D gene (5 bases). The CDR3 runs 13 residues. Per germline, CDR1 SGHRS and CDR2 YFSETQ. V shed 4 bases and J shed 7 bases, with 14 bases lying between them. CDR3 loop: CASSHPGGSGYTF. CDR3 bases: TGCGCCAGCAGCCATCCGGGGGGAAGTGGCTACACCTTC.

The chain carries TRBV21-1 and TRBJ2-2; the table calls TRBD1, which could not be checked here. TRBV21-1 is a listed pseudogene. The CDR3 is made up of 20 amino acids. The CDR3 region is CASTLPGQGRPTPNTGELFF. The CDR3 DNA is TGTGCCAGCACCTTACCGGGACAGGGGAGACCAACTCCGAACACCGGGGAGCTGTTTTTT.

The CDR3 protein is CASSPKVNSPLHF. The CDR3 coding sequence is TGTGCCAGCAGCCCTAAAGTAAATTCACCCCTCCACTTT. The chain uses TRBV9 and TRBJ1-6; D is unresolved. The CDR3 is 13 residues long. CDR1 is SGDLS, CDR2 YYNGEE, per germline. Trimming cost V 4 bases and J 7 bases, with 9 bases left between them.

The genes are TRBV6-6 and TRBJ1-4; TRBD1 matches 11 bases. The CDR3 covers 15 residues. Germline values: CDR1 MNHNY, CDR2 SVGAGI (reference sequence). Trimming took 5 bases from V and 3 from J; bases not matched to a gene: 2. In DNA, the CDR3 is TGTGCCAGCAGTCAGGGACAGGGGGCTAATGAAAAACTGTTTTTT. This encodes CASSQGQGANEKLFF.

The rearrangement joins TRBV5-1 to TRBJ1-4, with no clear D. Germline CDR1 and CDR2: SGHRS and YFSETQ. V was clipped by 4 bases and J by 4 bases, with 14 bases between them. The length of the CDR3 is 15 residues. Here the CDR3 reads CASSTEPGVNEKLFF. DNA of the CDR3: TGCGCCAGCAGCACCGAACCGGGAGTTAATGAAAAACTGTTTTTT.

CDR3 protein: CASSRGDRRTDTQYF. CDR3 coding DNA: TGTGCCAGCTCCCGTGGGGACAGGCGCACAGATACGCAGTATTTT. The chain uses TRBV18 and TRBJ2-3; 8 positions agree with TRBD1. Unmatched junction bases numbered 6, after V lost 6 bases and J lost 1 base. CDR3 length equals 15 residues. From germline, CDR1 is KGHSH and CDR2 LQKENI.

This sequence joins TRBV30 and TRBJ2-7; TRBD2 matches 8 bases. V was clipped by 2 bases and J by 4 bases; unmatched bases: 7. CDR3 length equals 14 residues. The germline V gene has CDR1 GTSNPN and CDR2 SVGIG (reference sequence). The CDR3 nucleotides read TGTGCCTGGAGTCGGGGGGGGAAACTATACGAGCAGTACTTC. This translates into CAWSRGGKLYEQYF. Supplemented by reference TRBV30 and TRBJ2-7, the full variable domain reads SQTIHQWPATLVQPVGSPLSLECTVEGTSNPNLYWYRQAAGRGLQLLFYSVGIGQISSEVPQNLSASRPQDRQFILSSKKLLLSDSGFYLCAWSRGGKLYEQYFGPGTRLTVT.

The CDR3 coding sequence is TGTGCCAGCAGTGAACGGGCAGGGGGCCCGTATAATTCACCCCTCCACTTT. Encoded protein: CASSERAGGPYNSPLHF. This sequence joins TRBV6-1 and TRBJ1-6, with TRBD1 identical over 8 bases. The CDR3 has 17 amino acids. Germline V gene lookup returns CDR1 MNHNS and CDR2 SASEGT. The V gene end was trimmed by 2 bases and the J gene end by 4 bases; junction bases not matched to a gene: 7.

This CDR3 is CASSSFSDRGGDTQYF. The DNA for the CDR3 is TGTGCCAGCAGTTCATTTTCCGACCGGGGGGGAGATACGCAGTATTTT. V is TRBV28 and J is TRBJ2-3; 8 nucleotides line up with TRBD2. Germline trimming cut 4 bases from V and 5 bases from J; bases unmatched to any gene: 11. The CDR3 spans 16 residues. Germline V gene data show CDR1 as MDHEN and CDR2 as SYDVKM.

Notes on this clone: Different DNA sequences within this sample yield the same CDR3. The chain joins TRBV7-8 to TRBJ1-1; TRBD1 is a possible D gene (5 bases). The CDR3 extends over 14 amino acids. Germline V lookup: CDR1 SGHVS, CDR2 FQNEAQ. Deletions cut 5 bases from V and 3 bases from J, with 13 bases between. CDR3 in DNA: TGTGCCAGCAGCCTAGGGCAGGGTCACACTGAAGCTTTCTTT. This sequence encodes CASSLGQGHTEAFF.

The CDR3 sequence is CASSPTGIQQTQYF. In nucleotides, the CDR3 is TGTGCCAGCAGCCCTACAGGGATTCAACAGACCCAGTACTTC. J is TRBJ2-5 and V is TRBV7-7; possibly TRBD1 for D (6 bases). CDR1 and CDR2 (germline): SSHAT, FNYEAQ (reference sequence). Deletions cut 5 bases from V and 6 bases from J, with 16 bases between. CDR3 length equals 14 residues.

J is TRBJ1-1 and V is TRBV18, with D unresolved. The CDR3 has 14 amino acids. Germline assignment: CDR1 KGHSH and CDR2 LQKENI. V lost 3 bases, J lost 0 bases, and 8 bases lay in between. CDR3 loop: CASSPLGLNTEAFF. The CDR3 DNA reads TGTGCCAGCTCACCGCTCGGTCTGAACACTGAAGCTTTCTTT.

V and J are TRBV19 and TRBJ1-1, with D perhaps matching TRBD1 (6 bases). This CDR3 contains 13 residues. CDR1 and CDR2 (germline): LNHDA, SQIVND (reference sequence). V dropped 6 bases and J dropped 6 bases, with 14 bases sitting between them. DNA for the CDR3: TGTGCCAGTAGCCCTACAGGGATGGCTGAAGCTTTCTTT. Translation: CASSPTGMAEAFF.

V and J are TRBV6-6 and TRBJ2-6, with 7 bases lining up with TRBD2. CDR1 is MNHNY and CDR2 is SVGAGI in the germline V gene (reference sequence). The V segment lost 4 bases and the J segment 2 bases; nucleotides outside the gene matches: 2. The CDR3 is made up of 15 amino acids. DNA for the CDR3: TGTGCCAGCAGTTTGCGGGAGCCTGGGGCCAACGTCCTGACTTTC. This gives the protein CASSLREPGANVLTF.

The chain employs TRBV5-1 and TRBJ2-5, with 11 bases aligning to TRBD2. Losses at the gene ends were 1 base for V and 5 bases for J; bases not matched to a gene: 4. Germline V gene data show CDR1 as SGHRS and CDR2 as YFSETQ. CDR3 length equals 15 residues. The CDR3 region is CASSLTGTSGETQYF. The DNA of the CDR3 is TGCGCCAGCAGCTTGACCGGGACTAGCGGCGAGACCCAGTACTTC.